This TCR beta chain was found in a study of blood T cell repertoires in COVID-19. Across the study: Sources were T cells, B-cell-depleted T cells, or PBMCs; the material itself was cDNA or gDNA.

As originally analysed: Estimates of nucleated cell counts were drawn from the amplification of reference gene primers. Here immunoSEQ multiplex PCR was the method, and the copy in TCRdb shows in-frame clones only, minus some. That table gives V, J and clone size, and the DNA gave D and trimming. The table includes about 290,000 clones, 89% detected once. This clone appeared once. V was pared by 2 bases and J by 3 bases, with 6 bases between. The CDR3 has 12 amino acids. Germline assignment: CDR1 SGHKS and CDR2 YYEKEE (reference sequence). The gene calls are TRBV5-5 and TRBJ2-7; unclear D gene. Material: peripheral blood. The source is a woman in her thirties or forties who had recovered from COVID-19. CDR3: CASSFGGYEQYF. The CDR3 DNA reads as TGTGCCAGCAGCTTCGGTGGCTACGAGCAGTACTTC.